The clone carrying this T cell receptor beta chain was picked up a small number of times. These data are taken from a study of T cell responses to AZD1222 COVID-19 vaccine. Assay used: immunoSEQ multiplex PCR; TCRdb lists only in-frame clones, some missing. Of 80,000 or so clones in the sample, approximately 80% are singletons; the top ten hold approximately 30%. The CDR3 spans 14 residues. This rearrangement joins TRBV21-1 to TRBJ1-5. TRBV21-1 is described as a pseudogene. This specimen was peripheral blood, taken 28 days after the second dose of the MenACWY control vaccine. This TCR was sampled from an adult who received the MenACWY meningococcal vaccine as a control. CDR3 bases: TGTGCCAGCAACGGCAGTCATCCCAATCAGCCCCAGCATTTT. Protein sequence: CASNGSHPNQPQHF.